What follows are 23 T cell receptor beta chains derived from one specimen sequenced in a study of sequential checkpoint blockade in melanoma. The treatment here: randomized to nivolumab then ipilimumab (arm A) or the reverse (arm B). Clones were sequenced by immunoSEQ multiplex PCR, and TCRdb holds only the in-frame ones, with some missing. The data contain about 27,000 clones, 70% to 80% of them singletons. The sequences come from CD8+ T cells sorted from blood (inferred from file names), collected from a patient given nivolumab and ipilimumab in sequence. The origin of the receptors is a human donor with melanoma.

V usage is TRBV28 and J usage is TRBJ2-5; the D is unclear. Germline-derived CDR1 and CDR2 are MDHEN and SYDVKM. The V end was cut by 5 bases, the J end by 1 base, with 11 bases between. The CDR3 extends over 14 amino acids. This CDR3 is CASSALQFQETQYF. The CDR3, as DNA: TGTGCCAGCAGTGCCCTTCAGTTCCAAGAGACCCAGTACTTC. The full variable domain, completed using reference TRBV28 and TRBJ2-5, is DVKVTQSSRYLVKRTGEKVFLECVQDMDHENMFWYRQDPGLGLRLIYFSYDVKMKEKGDIPEGYSVSREKKERFSLILESASTNQTSMYLCASSALQFQETQYFGPGTRLLVL.

V and J are TRBV7-9 and TRBJ2-1, with a weak D call TRBD2 (5 bases). Germline-derived CDR1 and CDR2 are SEHNR and FQNEAQ (reference sequence). Trimming took off 5 bases at V and 8 bases at J, with 13 bases between the two ends. The CDR3 consists of 13 residues. The CDR3 loop is CASSPNIGDEQFF. Written as DNA, the CDR3 is TGTGCCAGCAGCCCTAATATCGGGGATGAGCAGTTCTTC.

The chain links TRBV28 to TRBJ1-6; no definite D call. Germline V gives CDR1 MDHEN, CDR2 SYDVKM. V was trimmed by 6 bases and J by 4 bases, leaving 16 bases between them. The CDR3 totals 16 residues. The CDR3 bases are TGTGCCAGCAGCCTAAGGGCTCGGGGATATAATTCACCCCTCCACTTT. Its protein product is CASSLRARGYNSPLHF.

This clone was picked up a small number of times. The V call is TRBV29-1, the J call TRBJ2-7; D may be TRBD2 (6 bases). The germline V gene encodes CDR1 SQVTM and CDR2 ANQGSEA. The CDR3 contains 12 residues. V lost 4 bases and J lost 4, with 11 bases in between. CDR3 region: CSVGGGVYEQYF. The CDR3 DNA follows: TGCAGCGTTGGAGGCGGGGTATACGAGCAGTACTTC.

In this sample, this clone turned up a few times. The rearrangement uses TRBV7-6 and TRBJ2-1, with D perhaps TRBD1 (5 bases). V was cut by 4 bases and J by 8 bases, with 12 bases left in between. This CDR3 has 13 residues. Germline lookup yields CDR1 SGHVS and CDR2 FNYEAQ. The CDR3 region is CASSSSGWDEQFF. The CDR3 nucleotides read TGTGCCAGCAGCTCATCAGGGTGGGATGAGCAGTTCTTC.

The J gene is TRBJ2-6, the V gene TRBV6-1; no reliable D call. Trimming stripped 3 bases from V and 1 base from J, with 7 bases between. The CDR3 runs to 15 residues. Per germline, CDR1 MNHNS and CDR2 SASEGT. This CDR3 reads CASSEVQSGANVLTF. In DNA form, the CDR3 reads TGTGCCAGCAGTGAGGTACAGTCTGGGGCCAACGTCCTGACTTTC.

This chain joins TRBV4-3 and TRBJ2-3, with 7 bases aligning to TRBD1. Unmatched junction bases numbered 9, after V lost 2 bases and J lost 1 base. The CDR3 has 17 amino acids. The germline V gene encodes CDR1 LGHNA and CDR2 YSLEER. CDR3 protein: CASSQTRTGEGTDTQYF. CDR3 in DNA: TGCGCCAGCAGCCAAACCCGGACAGGCGAGGGCACAGATACGCAGTATTTT.

For the CDR3, the DNA is TGTGCCAGCAGCCCAGGCATGATCAGCACAGATACGCAGTATTTT. It encodes CASSPGMISTDTQYF. The chain combines TRBV9 with TRBJ2-3; D ambiguous. This CDR3 spans 15 amino acids. V gave up 4 bases and J gave up 0 bases, with 12 bases separating them. Germline CDR1 SGDLS, CDR2 YYNGEE.

V and J are TRBV19 and TRBJ2-1; either TRBD1 or TRBD2 may fit D (5 bases each). V lost 10 bases and J lost 3, with 16 bases in between. The CDR3 extends over 14 amino acids. Per the germline V gene, CDR1 is LNHDA and CDR2 is SQIVND (reference sequence). In DNA, the CDR3 is TGTGCCACTAGGGACGGAGGAGACTACAATGAGCAGTTCTTC. It codes for CATRDGGDYNEQFF.

This clone was seen only once. The chain combines TRBV30 with TRBJ2-7; 9 bases fit TRBD1. V was clipped by 5 bases and J by 3 bases; unmatched bases: 2. CDR3 length: 12 amino acids. Germline V gene data show CDR1 as GTSNPN and CDR2 as SVGIG (reference sequence). The CDR3 bases are TGTGCCTGGCTGACAGGGGGCTACGAGCAGTACTTC. Residues: CAWLTGGYEQYF.

In DNA form, the CDR3 reads TGCGCCAGCAGCCAAGATCCGGCAGGGTCAGATCAGCCCCAGCATTTT. This gives the protein CASSQDPAGSDQPQHF. The chain uses TRBV4-1 and TRBJ1-5; D may be TRBD1 (5 bases). Trimming removed 0 bases from V and 5 bases from J, with 14 bases in between. The germline CDR1 and CDR2 sequences are MGHRA and YSYEKL. This CDR3 comprises 16 residues.

The genes are TRBV29-1 and TRBJ2-2; a possible D gene is TRBD1 (7 bases). The CDR3 totals 15 residues. V lost 4 bases and J lost 2, with 14 bases in between. The germline CDR1 and CDR2 sequences are SQVTM and ANQGSEA. This CDR3 is CSVVTGTSNTGELFF. CDR3 bases: TGCAGCGTTGTGACAGGGACTTCCAACACCGGGGAGCTGTTTTTT.

The J gene is TRBJ2-3, the V gene TRBV7-9; TRBD2 matches 11 bases. J lost 2 bases, V lost 5 bases, and 3 bases had no gene match. This CDR3 comprises 15 residues. Germline V lookup: CDR1 SEHNR, CDR2 FQNEAQ (reference sequence). The CDR3 spells CASSPSGGTTDTQYF. The DNA for the CDR3 is TGTGCCAGCAGCCCTAGCGGGGGGACCACAGATACGCAGTATTTT.

The V and J genes are TRBV30 and TRBJ2-1, with TRBD1 as a possible D gene (6 bases). Germline CDR1 reads GTSNPN; CDR2 reads SVGIG (reference sequence). The CDR3 totals 12 residues. V was trimmed by 4 bases and J by 9 bases, leaving 13 bases between them. The CDR3 spells CAWTTGSSEQFF. CDR3 in DNA: TGTGCCTGGACCACAGGGAGCTCTGAGCAGTTCTTC.

In its sample, this clone was seen once. The DNA for the CDR3 is TGTGCCAGCAGCCCTAGACAGGGCCTAAGGGATGAGCAGTTCTTC. As protein: CASSPRQGLRDEQFF. The chain joins TRBV7-3 to TRBJ2-1; 7 nucleotides match TRBD1. The CDR3 loop spans 15 amino acids. The junction had 12 bases not matched to a gene; V was cut back by 5 bases and J by 8 bases. Germline CDR1 SGHTA, CDR2 FQGTGA.

The chain links TRBV13 to TRBJ2-3, with 12 bases identical to TRBD2. With V trimmed by 5 bases and J by 6 bases, 6 bases remained unmatched. Germline CDR1 reads PRHDT; CDR2 reads FYEKMQ (reference sequence). This CDR3 is built from 15 residues. CDR3 DNA: TGTGCCAGCAGCCCTAGCGGGGGGGATGGCGATACGCAGTATTTT. Amino acid sequence: CASSPSGGDGDTQYF.

This clone was detected a few times. This is likely an artifact of a read error, given a far larger clone one base away. The chain recombines TRBV4-3 with TRBJ2-1, with TRBD2 matching 7 bases. Germline V gene sequence: CDR1 LGHNA, CDR2 YSLEER. CDR3 size: 16 residues. CDR3 region: CASSKDTGGSYNEQFF. CDR3 DNA sequence: TGCGCCAGCAGCAAAGATACGGGGGGCTCCTACAATGAGCAGTTCTTC.

This clone was picked up one time. The chain combines TRBV28 with TRBJ1-2, with a possible D match to TRBD1 (5 bases). This CDR3 is built from 14 residues. Trimming stripped 8 bases from V and 4 bases from J, with 17 bases between. Germline loops: CDR1 MDHEN, CDR2 SYDVKM. The CDR3 sequence: CASQGERQTYGYTF. Here the CDR3 DNA reads TGTGCCAGCCAAGGAGAGCGACAGACCTATGGCTACACCTTC.

The chain carries TRBV4-1 and TRBJ2-2; maybe TRBD2 (5 bases). This CDR3 has 16 amino acids. Looked up from germline, CDR1 is MGHRA and CDR2 is YSYEKL. The V and J ends lost 3 bases and 3 bases respectively, with 14 bases between them. The CDR3 loop is CASSQSTSRDTGELFF. As DNA, the CDR3 is TGCGCCAGCAGCCAGAGCACTAGTAGGGACACCGGGGAGCTGTTTTTT.

CDR3 sequence reads: CASSIQDSNSPLHF. Written as DNA, the CDR3 is TGTGCCAGTAGTATACAGGACAGTAATTCACCCCTCCACTTT. This rearrangement joins TRBV19 to TRBJ1-6; the D gene is possibly TRBD1 (6 bases). The CDR3 loop spans 14 amino acids. V was shortened by 2 bases and J by 6 bases, with 8 bases between the two germline ends. The germline CDR1 and CDR2 sequences are LNHDA and SQIVND (reference sequence).

This sequence joins TRBV30 and TRBJ1-5, with 9 bases identical to TRBD1. Trimming removed 3 bases from V and 4 bases from J; junction bases left unmatched: 7. The CDR3 has 15 amino acids. In germline, CDR1 is GTSNPN, CDR2 SVGIG (reference sequence). DNA for the CDR3: TGTGCCTGGAGCATAGAGGACAGGGGAAATCAGCCCCAGCATTTT. Translated, it gives CAWSIEDRGNQPQHF.

The CDR3: CAWSEAGGTEAFF. The CDR3 coding sequence is TGTGCCTGGAGTGAAGCCGGGGGGACTGAAGCTTTCTTT. The chain couples TRBV30 to TRBJ1-1; weak D call: TRBD1 (5 bases). CDR1 is GTSNPN and CDR2 is SVGIG in the germline V gene (reference sequence). Trimming shortened V by 1 base and J by 5 bases, and 11 bases separated the two germline ends. The length of the CDR3 is 13 residues.

With regard to this clone: One end of the junction varies from germline; a read error may be responsible. The chain uses TRBV7-7 and TRBJ1-1; D gene ambiguous. This CDR3 spans 13 amino acids. Germline V gene sequence: CDR1 SSHAT, CDR2 FNYEAQ (reference sequence). CDR3 residues: CASSLATYTEAFF. The CDR3, as DNA: TGTGCTAGCAGCTTAGCCACATACACTGAAGCTTTCTTT.